A selection of T cell receptor beta chains follows, all from one sample in a study of Ad26.COV2.S vaccination and SARS-CoV-2 variants. The assay was immunoSEQ multiplex PCR, and TCRdb's table has in-frame clones only and misses some. The table lists 350,000 to 400,000 clones, less than 90% of them singletons. The sample here was peripheral blood, taken in a trial of Ad26.COV2.S vaccine versus placebo. The receptors here all came from a person between 18 and 65 years old who received the Ad26.COV2.S COVID-19 vaccine or a placebo. Each CDR3 is given with its conserved first and last residue. A D gene is named only where the DNA matches it firmly. Part of the rows lack a size; the others show once, few, many or a class for expanded clones.

v_call: TRBV5-1; clone_size: -; j_call: TRBJ2-7; d_call: -; cdr3_aa: CASSLSAGDYEQYF; cdr3_nt: TGCGCCAGCAGCTTGTCGGCAGGGGACTACGAGCAGTACTTC
v_call: TRBV19; clone_size: -; j_call: TRBJ1-2; d_call: TRBD1; cdr3_aa: CASSISLDRGVYGYTF; cdr3_nt: TGTGCCAGTAGTATCAGCCTCGACAGGGGTGTCTATGGCTACACCTTC
v_call: TRBV12-3/TRBV12-4; clone_size: -; j_call: TRBJ1-1; d_call: -; cdr3_aa: CASSLGQHTEAFF; cdr3_nt: TGTGCCAGCAGTTTAGGACAACACACTGAAGCTTTCTTT
v_call: TRBV5-4; clone_size: once; j_call: TRBJ2-1; d_call: TRBD2; cdr3_aa: CASRGTSESDEQFF; cdr3_nt: TGTGCCAGCAGGGGGACTAGCGAGTCGGATGAGCAGTTCTTC
v_call: TRBV5-1; clone_size: -; j_call: TRBJ1-6; d_call: -; cdr3_aa: CASASNYNSPLHF; cdr3_nt: TGCGCCAGCGCGTCGAACTATAATTCACCCCTCCACTTT
v_call: TRBV5-1; clone_size: -; j_call: TRBJ2-3; d_call: TRBD2; cdr3_aa: CASSTLTSDTQYF; cdr3_nt: TGCGCCAGCAGCACCCTGACTAGCGATACGCAGTATTTT
v_call: TRBV6-6; clone_size: -; j_call: TRBJ2-7; d_call: -; cdr3_aa: CASSYGPTYEQYF; cdr3_nt: TGTGCCAGCAGTTACGGGCCGACCTACGAGCAGTACTTC
v_call: TRBV11-2; clone_size: -; j_call: TRBJ2-7; d_call: -; cdr3_aa: CASSGDLHEQYF; cdr3_nt: TGTGCCAGCAGCGGGGACCTCCACGAGCAGTACTTC
v_call: TRBV5-1; clone_size: -; j_call: TRBJ1-1; d_call: -; cdr3_aa: CASSSVGEAFF; cdr3_nt: TGCGCCAGCAGCTCAGTCGGAGAAGCTTTCTTT
v_call: TRBV6-5; clone_size: -; j_call: TRBJ1-2; d_call: -; cdr3_aa: CASSPGHSYYGYTF; cdr3_nt: TGTGCCAGCAGCCCGGGACACTCCTACTATGGCTACACCTTC
v_call: TRBV12-3/TRBV12-4; clone_size: -; j_call: TRBJ1-2; d_call: TRBD1; cdr3_aa: CASSYRGHRGYTF; cdr3_nt: TGTGCCAGCAGTTACAGGGGGCATCGGGGCTACACCTTC
v_call: TRBV5-4; clone_size: -; j_call: TRBJ2-1; d_call: -; cdr3_aa: CASSLDPLGNEQFF; cdr3_nt: TGTGCCAGCAGCTTGGACCCCCTGGGCAATGAGCAGTTCTTC
v_call: TRBV10-3; clone_size: -; j_call: TRBJ2-7; d_call: -; cdr3_aa: CAITRQDLGEQYF; cdr3_nt: TGTGCCATCACCCGACAGGACTTGGGCGAGCAGTACTTC
v_call: TRBV6-5; clone_size: -; j_call: TRBJ1-2; d_call: -; cdr3_aa: CASSYSLAGAYGYTF; cdr3_nt: TGTGCCAGCAGTTACTCCCTAGCAGGGGCTTATGGCTACACCTTC
v_call: TRBV6-5; clone_size: -; j_call: TRBJ1-4; d_call: -; cdr3_aa: CASSYSSSTNEKLFF; cdr3_nt: TGTGCCAGCAGTTACTCGTCGTCAACTAATGAAAAACTGTTTTTT
v_call: TRBV2; clone_size: -; j_call: TRBJ2-7; d_call: TRBD1; cdr3_aa: CASSGATGAFHEQYF; cdr3_nt: TGTGCCAGCAGTGGAGCGACAGGGGCGTTCCACGAGCAGTACTTC
v_call: TRBV5-4; clone_size: -; j_call: TRBJ1-1; d_call: TRBD1; cdr3_aa: CASSPDRVRREAFF; cdr3_nt: TGTGCCAGCAGCCCGGACAGGGTCCGCAGGGAAGCTTTCTTT
v_call: TRBV6-5; clone_size: -; j_call: TRBJ1-3; d_call: TRBD1; cdr3_aa: CASSYSKDRGNTIYF; cdr3_nt: TGTGCCAGCAGTTACTCGAAGGACAGGGGAAACACCATATATTTT
v_call: TRBV5-8; clone_size: -; j_call: TRBJ2-7; d_call: -; cdr3_aa: CASSLAHIYEQYF; cdr3_nt: TGTGCCAGCAGCTTGGCCCATATTTACGAGCAGTACTTC
v_call: TRBV27; clone_size: -; j_call: TRBJ1-2; d_call: TRBD1; cdr3_aa: CASSLYRGQGSTTYGYTF; cdr3_nt: TGTGCCAGCAGTTTATACCGTGGACAGGGCTCTACCACCTATGGCTACACCTTC
v_call: TRBV12-3/TRBV12-4; clone_size: -; j_call: TRBJ2-1; d_call: -; cdr3_aa: CASSGGHNEQFF; cdr3_nt: TGTGCCAGCAGCGGGGGACACAATGAGCAGTTCTTC
v_call: TRBV6-2/TRBV6-3; clone_size: -; j_call: TRBJ1-4; d_call: -; cdr3_aa: CASSYSRSDRDEKLFF; cdr3_nt: TGTGCCAGCAGTTACTCGAGATCGGACCGAGATGAAAAACTGTTTTTT
v_call: TRBV6-4; clone_size: -; j_call: TRBJ1-1; d_call: TRBD1; cdr3_aa: CASRSGQGEAFF; cdr3_nt: TGTGCCAGCAGGTCGGGACAGGGAGAAGCTTTCTTT
v_call: TRBV6-5; clone_size: -; j_call: TRBJ2-7; d_call: TRBD2; cdr3_aa: CASTPGGRDEQYF; cdr3_nt: TGTGCCAGCACCCCCGGGGGGAGGGACGAGCAGTACTTC
v_call: TRBV27; clone_size: -; j_call: TRBJ2-1; d_call: TRBD2; cdr3_aa: CASSLVASGVKQFF; cdr3_nt: TGTGCCAGCAGTTTAGTGGCTAGCGGGGTCAAGCAGTTCTTC
v_call: TRBV2; clone_size: -; j_call: TRBJ2-7; d_call: -; cdr3_aa: CASLRDPGVEQYF; cdr3_nt: TGTGCCAGCTTGCGGGACCCCGGAGTGGAGCAGTACTTC
v_call: TRBV19; clone_size: few; j_call: TRBJ2-5; d_call: -; cdr3_aa: CASNRGGQAEETQYF; cdr3_nt: TGTGCCAGTAATAGGGGGGGCCAAGCGGAGGAGACCCAGTACTTC
v_call: TRBV3-1/TRBV3-2; clone_size: -; j_call: TRBJ2-7; d_call: -; cdr3_aa: CASSQGSRGGQYF; cdr3_nt: TGTGCCAGCAGCCAAGGCTCTCGCGGGGGCCAGTACTTC
v_call: TRBV4-1; clone_size: once; j_call: TRBJ1-1; d_call: -; cdr3_aa: CASSQSVIGGRNTEAFF; cdr3_nt: TGCGCCAGCAGCCAATCTGTAATTGGGGGAAGGAACACTGAAGCTTTCTTT
v_call: TRBV7-2; clone_size: -; j_call: TRBJ1-2; d_call: -; cdr3_aa: CASSLIGVYGYTF; cdr3_nt: TGTGCCAGCAGCTTAATAGGAGTCTATGGCTACACCTTC
v_call: TRBV5-4; clone_size: -; j_call: TRBJ1-6; d_call: -; cdr3_aa: CASSWTPESSYNSPLHF; cdr3_nt: TGTGCCAGCAGTTGGACCCCCGAGAGCTCCTATAATTCACCCCTCCACTTT
v_call: TRBV4-1; clone_size: -; j_call: TRBJ2-1; d_call: TRBD2; cdr3_aa: CASSLTSGANNEQFF; cdr3_nt: TGCGCCAGCAGCCTTACTAGCGGGGCGAACAATGAGCAGTTCTTC
v_call: TRBV7-9; clone_size: -; j_call: TRBJ2-1; d_call: -; cdr3_aa: CASSPSNEQFF; cdr3_nt: TGTGCCAGCAGCCCATCTAATGAGCAGTTCTTC
v_call: TRBV30; clone_size: -; j_call: TRBJ2-3; d_call: TRBD1; cdr3_aa: CATWTGGFTDTQYF; cdr3_nt: TGTGCCACCTGGACAGGGGGTTTCACAGATACGCAGTATTTT
v_call: TRBV7-2; clone_size: once; j_call: TRBJ2-7; d_call: -; cdr3_aa: CASSTGSSYEQYF; cdr3_nt: TGTGCCAGCAGCACAGGGAGCTCCTACGAGCAGTACTTC
v_call: TRBV29-1; clone_size: -; j_call: TRBJ2-1; d_call: -; cdr3_aa: CSVERAGLEDEQFF; cdr3_nt: TGCAGCGTTGAGAGGGCGGGGCTCGAGGATGAGCAGTTCTTC
v_call: TRBV5-1; clone_size: -; j_call: TRBJ2-3; d_call: TRBD2; cdr3_aa: CASSNLAGAGTDTQYF; cdr3_nt: TGCGCCAGCAGCAACCTAGCGGGGGCGGGCACAGATACGCAGTATTTT
v_call: TRBV3-1/TRBV3-2; clone_size: -; j_call: TRBJ2-1; d_call: -; cdr3_aa: CASSQDLALYNEQFF; cdr3_nt: TGTGCCAGCAGCCAAGATTTAGCTCTCTACAATGAGCAGTTCTTC
v_call: TRBV27; clone_size: -; j_call: TRBJ2-1; d_call: -; cdr3_aa: CASSLWRNYNEQFF; cdr3_nt: TGTGCCAGCAGTTTATGGAGGAACTACAATGAGCAGTTCTTC
v_call: TRBV3-1/TRBV3-2; clone_size: -; j_call: TRBJ1-1; d_call: TRBD1; cdr3_aa: CASSQLRGRHTEAFF; cdr3_nt: TGTGCCAGCAGCCAACTCAGGGGGCGACACACTGAAGCTTTCTTT
v_call: TRBV6-2/TRBV6-3; clone_size: -; j_call: TRBJ2-7; d_call: -; cdr3_aa: CASSYEGGAYEQYF; cdr3_nt: TGTGCCAGCAGTTACGAGGGGGGCGCCTACGAGCAGTACTTC
v_call: TRBV21-1; clone_size: -; j_call: TRBJ1-4; d_call: -; cdr3_aa: CASNPRGTRRITTTNEKLFF; cdr3_nt: TGTGCCAGCAACCCAAGGGGGACACGGAGAATCACAACAACTAATGAAAAACTGTTTTTT
v_call: TRBV6-5; clone_size: -; j_call: TRBJ1-1; d_call: -; cdr3_aa: CASNPSRGFEAFF; cdr3_nt: TGTGCCAGCAATCCATCGCGGGGCTTTGAAGCTTTCTTT
v_call: TRBV2; clone_size: -; j_call: TRBJ2-5; d_call: -; cdr3_aa: CASSDVVEETQYF; cdr3_nt: TGTGCCAGCAGTGACGTTGTTGAAGAGACCCAGTACTTC
v_call: TRBV10-1; clone_size: -; j_call: TRBJ1-2; d_call: -; cdr3_aa: CASNRRGGYTF; cdr3_nt: TGCGCCAGCAACCGCCGCGGGGGCTACACCTTC
v_call: TRBV6-5; clone_size: once; j_call: TRBJ2-3; d_call: -; cdr3_aa: CASSSGGTDTQYF; cdr3_nt: TGTGCCAGCAGCTCGGGAGGCACAGATACGCAGTATTTT
v_call: TRBV7-9; clone_size: -; j_call: TRBJ1-2; d_call: -; cdr3_aa: CASSYRRFYGYTF; cdr3_nt: TGTGCCAGCAGCTACCGCAGGTTTTATGGCTACACCTTC
v_call: TRBV6-5; clone_size: -; j_call: TRBJ1-2; d_call: -; cdr3_aa: CASTPHPGTNYGYTF; cdr3_nt: TGTGCCAGCACCCCGCATCCAGGAACAAACTATGGCTACACCTTC
v_call: TRBV10-3; clone_size: -; j_call: TRBJ1-4; d_call: -; cdr3_aa: CAISELRGANREKLFF; cdr3_nt: TGTGCCATCAGTGAGTTAAGGGGGGCTAATCGGGAAAAACTGTTTTTT
v_call: TRBV7-9; clone_size: -; j_call: TRBJ1-2; d_call: -; cdr3_aa: CASTLIIDLGNGYTF; cdr3_nt: TGTGCCAGCACTCTCATAATCGACCTGGGAAATGGCTACACCTTC